This section outlines one T cell receptor beta chain sequence together with its context. Its antigen is unknown. This sample is part of a study of PD-1 blockade in classical Hodgkin lymphoma. The V gene end was trimmed by 4 bases and the J gene end by 5 bases; junction bases not matched to a gene: 9. CDR1 SEHNR and CDR2 FQNEAQ come from the germline V gene (reference sequence). There are 16 residues in the CDR3. Every single patient, without exception, relapsed after autologous stem cell transplantation, and brentuximab vedotin exposure varied. Researchers used magnetic negative selection to pull out pure CD4+ T cells from thawed PBMCs. Some clones are missing from TCRdb's copy, which holds only in-frame ones; the method was immunoSEQ multiplex PCR. This sample carries about 7,600 clones, 70% to 80% of them seen once, and the ten largest clones take 7% to 8.5%. Findings and limits, study-wide: TCR diversity rose significantly by C4D1 in CD4+ but not CD8+ cells. Newly diagnosed patients reportedly trailed healthy donors in baseline TCR diversity.

This specimen consisted of CD4+ T cells from blood, obtained at baseline. V usage is TRBV7-9 and J usage is TRBJ2-3; TRBD2 aligns across 10 bases. The receptor was derived from a human donor with classical Hodgkin lymphoma. The CDR3 reads CASSSPLAGNGDTQYF. The CDR3, as DNA: TGTGCCAGCAGCTCGCCACTAGCGGGAAATGGAGATACGCAGTATTTT.